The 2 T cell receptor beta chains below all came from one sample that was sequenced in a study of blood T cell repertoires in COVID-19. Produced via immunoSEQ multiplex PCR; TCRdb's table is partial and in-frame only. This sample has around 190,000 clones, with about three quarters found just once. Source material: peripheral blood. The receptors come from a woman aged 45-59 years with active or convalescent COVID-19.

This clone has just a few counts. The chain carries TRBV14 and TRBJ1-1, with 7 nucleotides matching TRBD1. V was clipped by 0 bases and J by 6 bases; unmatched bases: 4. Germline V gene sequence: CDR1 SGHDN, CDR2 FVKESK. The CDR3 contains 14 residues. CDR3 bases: TGTGCCAGCAGCCAAGATCTGCAGGGGGCTGAAGCTTTCTTT. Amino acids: CASSQDLQGAEAFF.

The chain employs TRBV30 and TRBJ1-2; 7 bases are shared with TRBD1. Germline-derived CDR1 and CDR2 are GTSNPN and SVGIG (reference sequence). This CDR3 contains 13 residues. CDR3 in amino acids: CAGGGRSNYGYTF. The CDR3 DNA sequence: TGTGCTGGAGGGGGCAGGTCTAACTATGGCTACACCTTC.